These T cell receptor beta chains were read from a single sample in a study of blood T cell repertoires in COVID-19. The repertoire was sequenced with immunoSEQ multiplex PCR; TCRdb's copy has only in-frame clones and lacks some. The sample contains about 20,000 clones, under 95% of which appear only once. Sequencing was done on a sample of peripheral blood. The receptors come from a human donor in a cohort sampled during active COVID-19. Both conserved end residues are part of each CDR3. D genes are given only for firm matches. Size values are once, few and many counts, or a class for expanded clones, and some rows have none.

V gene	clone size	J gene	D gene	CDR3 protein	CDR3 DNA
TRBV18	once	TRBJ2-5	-	CASSPSLQETQYF	TGTGCCAGCTCACCCTCGTTGCAAGAGACCCAGTACTTC
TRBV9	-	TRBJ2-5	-	CASSVGEGGRVETQYF	TGTGCCAGCAGCGTAGGGGAGGGGGGCCGGGTAGAGACCCAGTACTTC
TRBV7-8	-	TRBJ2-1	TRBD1	CASSPDRGSYNEQFF	TGTGCCAGCAGCCCTGACAGGGGATCCTACAATGAGCAGTTCTTC
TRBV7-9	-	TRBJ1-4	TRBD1	CASSNDRGNNEKLFF	TGTGCCAGCAGCAACGACAGGGGTAATAATGAAAAACTGTTTTTT
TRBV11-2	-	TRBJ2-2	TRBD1	CASSGRQGASGELFF	TGTGCCAGCAGCGGACGACAGGGGGCCTCCGGGGAGCTGTTTTTT
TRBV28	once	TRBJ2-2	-	CASSQTGATGELFF	TGTGCCAGCAGTCAGACAGGAGCCACCGGGGAGCTGTTTTTT
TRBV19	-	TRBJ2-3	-	CASRPLGWLGSTDTQYF	TGTGCCAGTAGGCCACTGGGCTGGCTCGGTAGCACAGATACGCAGTATTTT
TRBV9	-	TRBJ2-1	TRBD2	CASSDRGTSGMGEQFF	TGTGCCAGCAGTGACCGAGGGACTAGCGGGATGGGTGAGCAGTTCTTC
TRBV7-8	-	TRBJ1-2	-	CASSLVAGLDYGYTF	TGTGCCAGCAGCTTAGTGGCAGGGCTGGACTATGGCTACACCTTC
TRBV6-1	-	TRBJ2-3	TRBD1	CASSEAAGTGGSDTQYF	TGTGCCAGCAGTGAAGCGGCGGGGACAGGGGGATCAGATACGCAGTATTTT
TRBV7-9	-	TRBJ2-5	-	CASSPGLEETQYF	TGTGCCAGCAGCCCTGGGTTGGAGGAGACCCAGTACTTC
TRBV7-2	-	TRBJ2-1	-	CASSLEPTSTRGFF	TGTGCCAGCAGCTTGGAGCCCACTAGCACGAGGGGGTTCTTC
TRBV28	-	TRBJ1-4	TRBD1	CASSLSGTGYTNEKLFF	TGTGCCAGCAGTTTGTCCGGGACAGGGTACACTAATGAAAAACTGTTTTTT
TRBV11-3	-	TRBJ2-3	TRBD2	CASSWWSGSDTQYF	TGTGCCAGCAGCTGGTGGAGCGGGAGCGATACGCAGTATTTT
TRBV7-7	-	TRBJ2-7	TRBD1	CASSSDRAGEQYF	TGTGCTAGCAGCTCGGACAGGGCGGGGGAGCAGTACTTC
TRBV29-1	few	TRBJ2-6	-	CSVSKSSGANVLTF	TGCAGCGTAAGCAAAAGCTCTGGGGCCAACGTCCTGACTTTC
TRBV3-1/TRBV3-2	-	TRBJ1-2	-	CASRGGEESYGYTF	TGTGCCAGCCGCGGGGGTGAAGAAAGCTATGGCTACACCTTC
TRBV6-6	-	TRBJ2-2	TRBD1	CASSPRWTGGFTGELFF	TGTGCCAGCAGTCCACGCTGGACAGGGGGCTTCACCGGGGAGCTGTTTTTT
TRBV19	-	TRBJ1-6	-	CASSGGRGGSYNSPLHF	TGTGCCAGTAGCGGCGGCAGGGGTGGTTCCTATAATTCACCCCTCCACTTT
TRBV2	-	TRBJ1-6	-	CASQPTGSSYNSPLHF	TGTGCCAGTCAACCGACGGGGAGCTCCTATAATTCACCCCTCCACTTT
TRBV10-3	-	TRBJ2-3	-	CAISEGQPSTDTQYF	TGTGCCATCAGTGAGGGGCAGCCTAGCACAGATACGCAGTATTTT
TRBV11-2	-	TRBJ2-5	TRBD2	CASSLAAGEYETQYF	TGTGCCAGCAGCTTAGCTGCGGGAGAATACGAGACCCAGTACTTC
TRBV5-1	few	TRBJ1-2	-	CASSLMGGRGGYTF	TGCGCCAGCAGCTTGATGGGAGGCCGGGGTGGCTACACCTTC
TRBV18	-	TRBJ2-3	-	CASSPRALTDTQYF	TGTGCCAGCTCACCACGGGCGCTTACAGATACGCAGTATTTT